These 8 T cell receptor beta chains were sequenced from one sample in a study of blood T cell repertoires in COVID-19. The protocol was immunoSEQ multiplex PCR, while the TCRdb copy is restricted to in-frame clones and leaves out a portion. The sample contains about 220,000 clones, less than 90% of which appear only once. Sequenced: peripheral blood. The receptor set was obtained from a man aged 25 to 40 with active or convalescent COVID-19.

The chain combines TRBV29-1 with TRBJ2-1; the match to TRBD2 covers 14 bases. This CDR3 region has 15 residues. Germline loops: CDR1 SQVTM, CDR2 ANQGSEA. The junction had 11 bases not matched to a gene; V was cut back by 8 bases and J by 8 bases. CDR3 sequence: CSLMAGTSGSYEQFF. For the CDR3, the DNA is TGCAGCCTGATGGCCGGGACTAGCGGGAGCTATGAGCAGTTCTTC.

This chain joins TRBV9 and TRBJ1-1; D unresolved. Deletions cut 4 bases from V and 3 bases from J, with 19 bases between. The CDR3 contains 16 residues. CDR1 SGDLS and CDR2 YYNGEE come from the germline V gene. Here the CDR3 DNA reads TGTGCCAGCAGCCCGCGGGGAGGGCAAGGTTACACTGAAGCTTTCTTT. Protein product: CASSPRGGQGYTEAFF.

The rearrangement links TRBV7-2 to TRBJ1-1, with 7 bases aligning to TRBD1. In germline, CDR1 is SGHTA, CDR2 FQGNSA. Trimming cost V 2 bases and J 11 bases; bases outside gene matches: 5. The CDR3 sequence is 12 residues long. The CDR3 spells CASSLSTGRAFF. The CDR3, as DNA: TGTGCCAGCAGCTTATCGACAGGGAGGGCTTTCTTT.

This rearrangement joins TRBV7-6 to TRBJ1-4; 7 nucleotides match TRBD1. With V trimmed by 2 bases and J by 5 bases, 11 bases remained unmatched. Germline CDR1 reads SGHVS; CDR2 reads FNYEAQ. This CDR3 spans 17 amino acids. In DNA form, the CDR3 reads TGTGCCAGCAGCTTATACCCTACGTACAGGGGAAATGAAAAACTGTTTTTT. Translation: CASSLYPTYRGNEKLFF.

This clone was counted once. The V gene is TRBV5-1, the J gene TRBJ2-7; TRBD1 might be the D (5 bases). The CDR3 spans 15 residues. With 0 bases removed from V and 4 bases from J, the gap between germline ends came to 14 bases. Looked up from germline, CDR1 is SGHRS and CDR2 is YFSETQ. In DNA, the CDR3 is TGCGCCAGCAGCTTGGCCCCGGCCAAGGGGTACGAGCAGTACTTC. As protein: CASSLAPAKGYEQYF.

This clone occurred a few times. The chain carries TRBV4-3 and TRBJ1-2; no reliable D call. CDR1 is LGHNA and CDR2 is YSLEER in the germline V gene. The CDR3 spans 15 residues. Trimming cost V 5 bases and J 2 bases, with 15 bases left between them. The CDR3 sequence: CASSSEGSANYGYTF. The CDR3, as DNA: TGCGCCAGCAGCTCAGAGGGATCAGCCAACTATGGCTACACCTTC.

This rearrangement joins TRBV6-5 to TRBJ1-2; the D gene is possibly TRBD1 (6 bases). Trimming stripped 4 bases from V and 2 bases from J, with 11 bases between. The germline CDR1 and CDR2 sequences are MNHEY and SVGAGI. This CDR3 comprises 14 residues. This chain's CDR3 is CASSFFQGNYGYTF. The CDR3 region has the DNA TGTGCCAGCAGTTTCTTCCAGGGGAACTATGGCTACACCTTC.

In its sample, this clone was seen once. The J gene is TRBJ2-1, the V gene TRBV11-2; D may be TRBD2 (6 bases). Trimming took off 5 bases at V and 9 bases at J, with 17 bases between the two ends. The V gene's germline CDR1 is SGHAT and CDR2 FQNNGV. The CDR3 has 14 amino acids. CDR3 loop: CASSTRAGLSEQFF. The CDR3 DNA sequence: TGTGCCAGCAGCACTAGGGCGGGATTGAGTGAGCAGTTCTTC.